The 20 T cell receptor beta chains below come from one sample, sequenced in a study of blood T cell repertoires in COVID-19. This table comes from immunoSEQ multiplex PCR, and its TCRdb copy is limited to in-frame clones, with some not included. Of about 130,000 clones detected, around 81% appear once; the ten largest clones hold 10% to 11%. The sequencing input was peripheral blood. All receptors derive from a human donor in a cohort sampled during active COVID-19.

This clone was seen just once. The CDR3 region is CATGQPGPYEQYF. The CDR3 DNA follows: TGTGCCACAGGACAGCCGGGGCCTTACGAGCAGTACTTC. The V gene is TRBV6-5, the J gene TRBJ2-7, with a possible D match to TRBD1 (6 bases). CDR3 length: 13 residues. Per germline, CDR1 MNHEY and CDR2 SVGAGI. V was clipped by 10 bases and J by 4 bases, with 17 bases between them.

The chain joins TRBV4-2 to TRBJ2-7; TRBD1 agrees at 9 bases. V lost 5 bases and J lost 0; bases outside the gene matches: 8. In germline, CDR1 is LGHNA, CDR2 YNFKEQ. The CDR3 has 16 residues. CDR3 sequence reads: CASSLNSGQGSYEQYF. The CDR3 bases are TGTGCCAGCAGCTTAAATTCGGGACAGGGCTCCTACGAGCAGTACTTC.

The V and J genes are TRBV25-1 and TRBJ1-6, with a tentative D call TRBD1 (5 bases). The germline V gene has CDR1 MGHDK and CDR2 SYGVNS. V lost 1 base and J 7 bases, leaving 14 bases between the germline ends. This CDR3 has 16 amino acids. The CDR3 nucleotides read TGTGCCAGCAGTGAATCGTGGGGGGTAGGGAATTCACCCCTCCACTTT. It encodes CASSESWGVGNSPLHF.

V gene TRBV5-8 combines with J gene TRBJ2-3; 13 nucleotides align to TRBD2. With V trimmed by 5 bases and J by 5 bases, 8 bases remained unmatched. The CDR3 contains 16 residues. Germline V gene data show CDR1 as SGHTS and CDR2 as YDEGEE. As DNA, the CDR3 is TGTGCCAGCAGGGAACCGGGACTAGCGGGGCTAGATACGCAGTATTTT. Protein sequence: CASREPGLAGLDTQYF.

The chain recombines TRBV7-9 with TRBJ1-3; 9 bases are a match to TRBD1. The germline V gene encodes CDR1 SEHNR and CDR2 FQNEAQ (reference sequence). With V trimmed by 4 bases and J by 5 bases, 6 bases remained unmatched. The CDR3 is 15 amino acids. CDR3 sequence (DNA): TGTGCCAGCAGCTCAGTCGGGACAGGGCGAAACACCATATATTTT. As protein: CASSSVGTGRNTIYF.

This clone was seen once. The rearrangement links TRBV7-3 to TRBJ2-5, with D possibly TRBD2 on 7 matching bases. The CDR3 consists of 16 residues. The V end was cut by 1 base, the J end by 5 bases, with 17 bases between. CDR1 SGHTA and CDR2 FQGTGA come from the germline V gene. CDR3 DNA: TGTGCCAGCAGCTTAAGTTTAGGGGGGGCCTTGGAGACCCAGTACTTC. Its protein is CASSLSLGGALETQYF.

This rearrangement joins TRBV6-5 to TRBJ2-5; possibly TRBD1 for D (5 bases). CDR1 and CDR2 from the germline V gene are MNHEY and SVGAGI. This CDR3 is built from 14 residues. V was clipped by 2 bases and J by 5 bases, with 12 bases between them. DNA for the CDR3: TGTGCCAGCAGTTACGGGCAGGGTTTGGAGACCCAGTACTTC. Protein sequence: CASSYGQGLETQYF.

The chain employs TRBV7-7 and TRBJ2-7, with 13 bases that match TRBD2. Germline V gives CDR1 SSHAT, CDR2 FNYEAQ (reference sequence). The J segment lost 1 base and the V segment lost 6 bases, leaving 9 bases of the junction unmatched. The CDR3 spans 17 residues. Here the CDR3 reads CASRRTSGGPHSYEQYF. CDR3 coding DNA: TGTGCCAGCAGACGGACTAGCGGGGGACCCCATTCCTACGAGCAGTACTTC.

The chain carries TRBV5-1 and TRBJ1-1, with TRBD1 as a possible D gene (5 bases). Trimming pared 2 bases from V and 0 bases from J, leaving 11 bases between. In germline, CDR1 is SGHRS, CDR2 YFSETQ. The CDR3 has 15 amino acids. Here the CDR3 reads CASSLVQGMNTEAFF. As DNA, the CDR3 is TGCGCCAGCAGCTTAGTCCAGGGCATGAACACTGAAGCTTTCTTT.

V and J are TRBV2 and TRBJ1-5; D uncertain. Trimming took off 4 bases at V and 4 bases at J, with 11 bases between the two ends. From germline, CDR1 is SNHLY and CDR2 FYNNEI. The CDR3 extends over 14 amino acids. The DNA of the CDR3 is TGTGCCAGCAGTGGCGTAAGTCAAAATCAGCCCCAGCATTTT. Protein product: CASSGVSQNQPQHF.

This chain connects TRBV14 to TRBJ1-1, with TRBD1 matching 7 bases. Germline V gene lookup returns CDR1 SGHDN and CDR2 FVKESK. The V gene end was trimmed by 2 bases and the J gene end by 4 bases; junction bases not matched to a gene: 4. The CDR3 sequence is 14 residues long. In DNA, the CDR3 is TGTGCCAGCAGCCAAACAGGGGTGAGCACTGAAGCTTTCTTT. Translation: CASSQTGVSTEAFF.

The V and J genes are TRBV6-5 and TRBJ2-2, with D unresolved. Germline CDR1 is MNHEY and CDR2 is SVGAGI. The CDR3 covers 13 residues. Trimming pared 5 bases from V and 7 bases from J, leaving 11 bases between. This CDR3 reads CASSTGAGGELFF. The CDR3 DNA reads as TGTGCCAGCAGTACCGGAGCCGGCGGGGAGCTGTTTTTT.

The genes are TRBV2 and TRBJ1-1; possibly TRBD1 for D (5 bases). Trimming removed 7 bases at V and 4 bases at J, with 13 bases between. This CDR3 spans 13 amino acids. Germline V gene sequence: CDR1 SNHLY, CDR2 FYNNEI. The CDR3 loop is CASMGTTGTEAFF. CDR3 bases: TGTGCCAGCATGGGGACTACTGGCACTGAAGCTTTCTTT.

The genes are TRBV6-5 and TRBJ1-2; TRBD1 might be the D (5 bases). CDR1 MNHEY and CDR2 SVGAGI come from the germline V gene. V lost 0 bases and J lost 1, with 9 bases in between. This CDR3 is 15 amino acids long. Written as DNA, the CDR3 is TGTGCCAGCAGTTACTCGCGGGGGGTTAACTATGGCTACACCTTC. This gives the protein CASSYSRGVNYGYTF.

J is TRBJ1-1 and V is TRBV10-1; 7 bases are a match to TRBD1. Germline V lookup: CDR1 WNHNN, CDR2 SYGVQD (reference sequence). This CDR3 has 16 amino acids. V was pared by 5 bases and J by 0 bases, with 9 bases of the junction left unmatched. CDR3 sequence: CASSRDRRSMNTEAFF. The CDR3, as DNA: TGCGCCAGCAGTCGGGACAGACGCTCCATGAACACTGAAGCTTTCTTT.

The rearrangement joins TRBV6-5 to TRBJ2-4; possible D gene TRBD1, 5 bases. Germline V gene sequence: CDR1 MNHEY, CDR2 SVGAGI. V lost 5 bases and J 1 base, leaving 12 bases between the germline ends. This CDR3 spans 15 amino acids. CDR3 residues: CASSRVRGAKNIQYF. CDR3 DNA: TGTGCCAGCAGTCGGGTTAGGGGTGCCAAAAACATTCAGTACTTC.

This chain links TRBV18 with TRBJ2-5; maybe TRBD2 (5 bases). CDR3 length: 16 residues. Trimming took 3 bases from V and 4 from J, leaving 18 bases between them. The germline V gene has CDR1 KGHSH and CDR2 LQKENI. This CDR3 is CASSPPFQGGGETQYF. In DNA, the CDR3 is TGTGCCAGCTCACCCCCTTTCCAAGGAGGCGGAGAGACCCAGTACTTC.

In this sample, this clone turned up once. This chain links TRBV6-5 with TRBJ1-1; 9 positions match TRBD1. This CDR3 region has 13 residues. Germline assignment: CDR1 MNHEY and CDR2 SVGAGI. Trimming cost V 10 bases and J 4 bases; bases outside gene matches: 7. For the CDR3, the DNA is TGTGCCACCTCGGGACAGGGTACCACTGAAGCTTTCTTT. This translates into CATSGQGTTEAFF.

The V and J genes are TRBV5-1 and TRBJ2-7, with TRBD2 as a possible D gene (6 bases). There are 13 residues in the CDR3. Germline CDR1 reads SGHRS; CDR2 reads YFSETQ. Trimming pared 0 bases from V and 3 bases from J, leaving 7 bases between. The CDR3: CASSLGLDYEQYF. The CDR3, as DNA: TGCGCCAGCAGCTTGGGACTAGACTACGAGCAGTACTTC.

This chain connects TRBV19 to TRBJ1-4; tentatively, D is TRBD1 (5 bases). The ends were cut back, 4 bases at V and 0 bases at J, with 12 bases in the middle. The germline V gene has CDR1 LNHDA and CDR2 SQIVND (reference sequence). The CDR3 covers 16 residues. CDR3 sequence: CASSRASGATNEKLFF. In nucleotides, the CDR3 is TGTGCCAGTAGTAGGGCCTCGGGGGCAACTAATGAAAAACTGTTTTTT.